This T cell receptor (beta chain) came from a study of regulatory T cells in long-lasting Graves disease. Time point indicated: newly diagnosed GD, antithyroid drugs for less than 3 months. Scientists built the TCR library using RNA that was extracted from PBMCs. The CDR3 consists of 14 residues. Per germline, CDR1 SNHLY and CDR2 FYNNEI. V was pared by 6 bases and J by 4 bases, with 16 bases between. Arm-PCR of CDR3 regions and iRepertoire HTBI primers were the basis on which TCR beta libraries were built. Via MiXCR, TCRdb re-called the multiplex PCR reads, giving one row per CDR3 protein. The repertoire holds a few hundred thousand distinct CDR3 sequences, with roughly 20% as singletons. This clonotype showed up just a few times. The same sample was also used in a study of T cells in Graves' hyperthyroidism and ophthalmopathy.

Sample: peripheral blood mononuclear cells (PBMCs), taken at new diagnosis, from a patient treated with antithyroid drugs. The J gene is TRBJ2-7, the V gene TRBV2; D possibly corresponds to TRBD1 (6 bases). The receptor's source is a young woman with Graves disease. CDR3 nucleotide sequence: TGTGCCAGCAGGGAGACAGGCCCTGCATACGAGCAGTACTTC. Protein product: CASRETGPAYEQYF.